This T cell receptor (beta chain) was sequenced during a study of CD8 T cells in Susac syndrome. Controls matched for age and sex were healthy donors. The CDR3 consists of 15 residues. After removal of 4 bases from V and 4 bases from J, the junction contained 8 bases not matched to a gene. Germline V gene lookup returns CDR1 MNHNS and CDR2 SASEGT. RNA in amounts of roughly 0.5 to 1 ug was reverse transcribed with random hexamers. TCRdb re-called the immunoSEQ multiplex PCR reads with MiXCR, one entry per CDR3 protein. Of 55,000 to 70,000 distinct CDR3 sequences listed, approximately 95% were seen once; the top ten hold 0.24%.

The V and J genes are TRBV6-1 and TRBJ1-1, with 8 bases identical to TRBD1. Sequenced: CD8+ T cells from PBMCs. The source of this sequence is a human donor in good health. CDR3 sequence: CASSGQGRLLTEAFF. The CDR3 DNA reads as TGTGCCAGCAGTGGACAGGGGAGGTTACTCACTGAAGCTTTCTTT.